The sample holds a few counts of the clone carrying this TCR beta chain. The data were obtained in a study of T cells in Graves' hyperthyroidism and ophthalmopathy. Amplified regions were TCR beta CDR3 sequences from RNA transcripts. Using the HTBI primer set, a first-round RT-PCR was run on the TCR CDR3. One entry per CDR3 protein results from TCRdb running MiXCR on the multiplex PCR reads. This table has roughly 500,000 distinct CDR3 sequences, roughly 15% appearing once. CDR1 is SGHAT, CDR2 FQNNGV, per germline. The CDR3 spans 14 residues. V lost 8 bases to trimming and J lost 6 bases; unmatched junction nucleotides: 13.

Sequencing was done on a sample of blood. The clonotype comes from a woman aged 25 to 39 with Graves' ophthalmopathy. The chain uses TRBV11-2 and TRBJ2-7; TRBD1 matches at 7 bases. The CDR3 sequence: CASSKQGRQTEQYF. The CDR3 nucleotides are TGTGCCAGCTCAAAACAGGGGCGCCAGACCGAGCAGTACTTC.